What follows describes a single T cell receptor beta chain. The source of the sample is a study of CD8 T cells in Susac syndrome. V shed 0 bases and J shed 0 bases, with 15 bases lying between them. This CDR3 has 18 residues. Germline V gene data show CDR1 as LGHNA and CDR2 as YNFKEQ. Reverse transcription of about 0.45 to 1 ug RNA was performed with random hexamers. Each CDR3 protein is one row after TCRdb ran MiXCR on the immunoSEQ multiplex PCR reads. The sample has roughly 200,000 distinct CDR3 sequences, approximately 95% seen once. This receptor was obtained from a human donor with multiple sclerosis. What was sequenced was CD4+ T cells from PBMCs. This chain joins TRBV4-2 and TRBJ2-1; D call uncertain. CDR3 bases: TGTGCCAGCAGCCAAGATCCGGGTAGCCCCCGCTCCTACAATGAGCAGTTCTTC. Translation: CASSQDPGSPRSYNEQFF.